These 9 T cell receptor beta chains share one sample of origin, sequenced in a study of CD4 T cells in relation to SARS-CoV-2 and coronaviruses (TCRdb year 2021). Library preparation was by the immunoSEQ multiplex PCR assay. The immuneACCESS repertoire file appears here via TCRdb, limited to in-frame rearrangements. These files lack a portion of the clones; in checked studies, under half of the deficit traces to unresolved V genes, and the cause of the others is not known. The sample has tens of thousands of clones on record, 65% to 80% of them singletons. The leading ten clones occupy about 17% of the sample. Their specific antigens are unknown. CD4+ T cells from unexposed donors were collected before the COVID-19 pandemic (2011-2018). Following 10 days of culture, the EasySep CD4+ T cell isolation kit was used to isolate CD4+ T cells. The sample taken for sequencing was CD4+ T cells from PBMCs, cultured in vitro. Every receptor here comes from a human donor in good health.

V and J are TRBV10-2 and TRBJ2-1; unclear D gene. The CDR3 length is 11 residues. Trimming removed 6 bases at V and 9 bases at J, with 9 bases between. Germline CDR1 and CDR2: WSHSY and SAAADI. In DNA, the CDR3 is TGCGCCAGCAGCCTCAGCATTGAGCAGTTCTTC. It yields the protein CASSLSIEQFF.

The sample holds a few counts of this clone. J is TRBJ1-2 and V is TRBV2, with TRBD1 matching over 9 bases. V gave up 5 bases and J gave up 2 bases; unmatched junction bases: 3. The CDR3 extends over 14 amino acids. Germline CDR1 reads SNHLY; CDR2 reads FYNNEI. The CDR3 region is CASSSGTGNYGYTF. Here the CDR3 DNA reads TGTGCCAGCAGTTCTGGGACAGGGAACTATGGCTACACCTTC.

The chain employs TRBV2 and TRBJ1-6; D call uncertain. The germline gives CDR1 SNHLY, CDR2 FYNNEI. V shed 7 bases and J shed 8 bases, with 6 bases lying between them. The CDR3 extends over 11 amino acids. CDR3 loop: CASKQYSPLHF. DNA for the CDR3: TGTGCCAGCAAACAATATTCACCCCTCCACTTT.

V gene TRBV19 combines with J gene TRBJ2-1; 10 nucleotides line up with TRBD2. CDR1 LNHDA and CDR2 SQIVND come from the germline V gene (reference sequence). The CDR3 runs 17 residues. Trimming cost V 4 bases and J 9 bases; bases outside gene matches: 15. This chain's CDR3 is CASSSLAGVTQGSEQFF. The DNA for the CDR3 is TGTGCCAGTAGTAGTCTAGCGGGAGTCACCCAGGGAAGTGAGCAGTTCTTC.

The chain carries TRBV24-1 and TRBJ2-5; D might be TRBD1 (7 bases). This CDR3 comprises 16 residues. Germline V lookup: CDR1 KGHDR, CDR2 SFDVKD. V was cut by 2 bases and J by 5 bases, with 17 bases left in between. The CDR3 is CATSDWGDSRWETQYF. The CDR3 nucleotides read TGTGCCACCAGTGATTGGGGGGACAGTCGGTGGGAGACCCAGTACTTC.

This clone came up once. In DNA, the CDR3 is TGCGCCAGCAGCTTGGTACAGGGTGGGTGGTACTTC. Its protein product is CASSLVQGGWYF. The V call is TRBV5-1, the J call TRBJ2-7; a possible D gene is TRBD1 (6 bases). In germline, CDR1 is SGHRS, CDR2 YFSETQ. Trimming pared 0 bases from V and 12 bases from J, leaving 13 bases between. This CDR3 contains 12 residues.

The chain recombines TRBV30 with TRBJ2-7, with D possibly called TRBD1 or TRBD2 (5 bases each). The germline gives CDR1 GTSNPN, CDR2 SVGIG (reference sequence). Trimming left V 1 base short and J 4 bases short, with 20 bases between. The length of the CDR3 is 16 residues. The CDR3: CAWSGVRGKGKYEQYF. CDR3 coding DNA: TGTGCCTGGAGTGGGGTGAGGGGCAAGGGCAAATACGAGCAGTACTTC.

The rearrangement uses TRBV5-8 and TRBJ1-2; D gene uncertain. Looked up from germline, CDR1 is SGHTS and CDR2 is YDEGEE. Deletions cut 1 base from V and 1 base from J, with 5 bases between. The CDR3 loop spans 13 amino acids. CDR3 in DNA: TGTGCCAGCAGCTTGCGCCGTAACTATGGCTACACCTTC. The encoded protein is CASSLRRNYGYTF. Drawing the rest from reference TRBV5-8 and TRBJ1-2, the complete variable domain is EAGVTQSPTHLIKTRGQQATLRCSPISGHTSVYWYQQALGLGLQFLLWYDEGEERNRGNFPPRFSGRQFPNYSSELNVNALELEDSALYLCASSLRRNYGYTFGSGTRLTVV.

The chain combines TRBV7-3 with TRBJ2-1; no clear D gene. V was pared by 4 bases and J by 6 bases, with 10 bases between. The germline gives CDR1 SGHTA, CDR2 FQGTGA. The CDR3 runs to 13 residues. CDR3 protein: CASSSGRSNEQFF. The CDR3 coding sequence is TGTGCCAGCAGCTCCGGACGGAGCAATGAGCAGTTCTTC.